Reported below is one T cell receptor (beta chain). Its antigen is undetermined. These data originate in a study of shared clonotypes between healthy human individuals. The authors loaded 200 ng DNA, 30,000 to 35,000 T cell genomes, into sorted-subset replicate PCRs. Produced via immunoSEQ multiplex PCR; TCRdb's table is partial and in-frame only. The repertoire holds about a million clones, with roughly 80% as singletons. Nashville, Tennessee was home to all donors, who were Caucasian adults. V was clipped by 3 bases and J by 0 bases, with 18 bases between them. Germline lookup yields CDR1 SEHNR and CDR2 FQNEAQ (reference sequence). This CDR3 contains 17 residues. Findings of the study overall: The study found lower generation probabilities in non-shared clonotypes than in those shared by all four donors. Sharing across several donors was seen in 4% to 6.5% of naive CD4 clonotypes.

What was sequenced was memory CD4+ T cells from PBMCs. Subset here: CD45RA-negative fraction. This sequence was found in a young man in good health. Some clones in this sample may be carry-over from other donors' samples. The chain is built from TRBV7-9 and TRBJ2-7, with D tentatively TRBD1 (6 bases). The CDR3, as DNA: TGTGCCAGCAGCTTTCCCCCTACAGGGAAACTCTCCTACGAGCAGTACTTC. It specifies CASSFPPTGKLSYEQYF.